This T cell receptor (beta chain) was captured by sequencing in a study of somatic mutations in cytotoxic T cells in rheumatoid arthritis. Overall study findings and caveats: Between rheumatoid arthritis patients and age-matched healthy controls, CD8+ T-cell clonality showed no significant difference. Within 8 of 65 patients, the single biggest CD8+ clone made up more than 20% of CD8+ cells. Within the rheumatoid arthritis patients, CD8+ clonality went up as age increased (Spearman r of about 0.52). The same was not true of the healthy controls.

Profiled with immunoSEQ multiplex PCR; TCRdb holds only in-frame clones, not every one. The sample has nearly 20,000 clones, 86% seen once. Worth noting for this clone: Antigen unknown.

The investigators isolated CD4+ and CD8+ cells by positive magnetic bead selection and checked their purity by flow cytometry. CDR3 length: 16 amino acids. V lost 4 bases to trimming and J lost 6 bases, with 18 bases between them. In germline, CDR1 is PRHDT, CDR2 FYEKMQ (reference sequence). J is TRBJ2-2 and V is TRBV13, with D possibly being TRBD1 (7 bases). Material: CD8+ T cells sorted from blood. The source is a man in his forties or fifties in good health. The CDR3 spells CASSSTGAGWSGELFF. The DNA for the CDR3 is TGTGCCAGCAGCTCTACAGGGGCGGGGTGGTCCGGGGAGCTGTTTTTT.